A selection of T cell receptor beta chains follows, all from one sample in a study of low-dose radiotherapy and immunotherapy resistance in tumors. TCRdb analysed the reads with MiXCR anew, one entry per CDR3 protein. In the table there are about 89,000 distinct CDR3 sequences, 9.4% of which are singletons. Source: PBMCs, taken before treatment. The receptors were sampled from a male donor with prostate cancer. CDR3s include the opening cysteine and the closing phenylalanine or tryptophan. Each record gives: CDR3 length, V gene, clone size, D gene, J gene, CDR3 DNA, CDR3 protein. D genes are given only for firm matches. Clone size is given as once, few or many counts, or a class when the clone is expanded.

18	TRBV20-1	many	TRBD2	TRBJ2-7	TGCAGTGCTAGAGATTACCAGCGGGAGGGCACCCTCTCCTACGAGCAGTACTTC	CSARDYQREGTLSYEQYF
14	TRBV28	many	NA	TRBJ2-3	TGTGCCAGCAGTTCCGCCAGTAGCCCAGATACGCAGTATTTT	CASSSASSPDTQYF
14	TRBV6-1	many	TRBD2	TRBJ2-1	TGTGCCAGCAGTTACCCGGAGCGGGAGCGGGAGCAGTTCTTC	CASSYPEREREQFF
13	TRBV6-2/TRBV6-3	many	NA	TRBJ2-7	TGTGCCAGCAGAAAGATCCAGGGCTACGAGCAGTACTTC	CASRKIQGYEQYF
14	TRBV5-4	many	NA	TRBJ2-7	TGTGCCAGCAGCTTGGATCCTGGCCTCTACGAGCAGTACTTC	CASSLDPGLYEQYF
12	TRBV10-3	many	NA	TRBJ2-7	TGTGCCATCAGTGGAGACGGCTACGAGCAGTACTTC	CAISGDGYEQYF
18	TRBV5-5	many	NA	TRBJ1-5	TGTGCCAGCAGCTTGGTTTATAGGTCGGGGGGCGCCGGTCAGCCCCAGCATTTT	CASSLVYRSGGAGQPQHF
15	TRBV29-1	many	TRBD2	TRBJ2-1	TGCAGCGTTGAACCAGCTAGCGGGACTTTAAATGAGCAGTTCTTC	CSVEPASGTLNEQFF
16	TRBV5-4	many	TRBD2	TRBJ2-2	TGTGCCAGCAGCAGGGGGACTAGCGGGAGCACCGGGGAGCTGTTTTTT	CASSRGTSGSTGELFF
14	TRBV19	many	NA	TRBJ2-7	TGTGCCAGTAGCCGACAGGAGAGCTCCTACGAGCAGTACTTC	CASSRQESSYEQYF
15	TRBV7-2	many	NA	TRBJ2-4	TGTGCCAGCAGCTCAATGGGAGTCAGGGAAAACATTCAGTACTTC	CASSSMGVRENIQYF
15	TRBV9	few	NA	TRBJ2-3	TGTGCCAGCAGCGTAGTGGGGGACCCCACAGATACGCAGTATTTT	CASSVVGDPTDTQYF
15	TRBV7-2	many	TRBD2	TRBJ2-1	TGTGCCAGCAGCTTAGTAGCTAGCGGGAGGGATGAGCAGTTCTTC	CASSLVASGRDEQFF
15	TRBV28	many	NA	TRBJ2-1	TGTGCCAGCAGGCCCACTCACGGGGGAGTCGATGAGCAGTTCTTC	CASRPTHGGVDEQFF
12	TRBV12-3/TRBV12-4	many	NA	TRBJ1-2	TGTGCCAGCAGCTTAGCAGGTTATGGCTACACCTTC	CASSLAGYGYTF
14	TRBV28	many	TRBD2	TRBJ2-7	TGTGCCAGCGATCGGGGGGTTAGCTCCTACGAGCAGTACTTC	CASDRGVSSYEQYF